Only a few counts were recorded for the clone carrying this T cell receptor beta chain. V was trimmed by 0 bases and J by 5 bases, leaving 7 bases between them. The CDR3 totals 13 residues. Germline V gives CDR1 SGHAT, CDR2 FQNNGV. This record belongs to a study of early T cells in non-severe SARS-CoV-2 infection. Individually, cDNA molecules had unique molecular identifiers attached to them. TCRdb redid the calling of the 5' RACE reads with MiXCR, one entry per CDR3 protein. Found here are about 77,000 distinct CDR3 sequences, roughly a sixth of them singletons; the top ten hold approximately 2.9%. Sequenced material: whole blood. The chain links TRBV11-2 to TRBJ1-1, with D uncertain. The TCR was taken from an adult who was a healthcare worker with PCR-confirmed SARS-CoV-2 infection or an uninfected control (not recorded which). The CDR3 DNA sequence: TGTGCCAGCAGCTTAGATCGCCGAACTGAAGCTTTCTTT. This translates into CASSLDRRTEAFF. Together with reference TRBV11-2 and TRBJ1-1, the CDR3 gives the full variable domain: EAGVAQSPRYKIIEKRQSVAFWCNPISGHATLYWYQQILGQGPKLLIQFQNNGVVDDSQLPKDRFSAERLKGVDSTLKIQPAKLEDSAVYLCASSLDRRTEAFFGQGTRLTVV.